This entry features one T cell receptor beta chain sequence. Germline V lookup: CDR1 SEHNR, CDR2 FQNEAQ (reference sequence). The CDR3 consists of 17 residues. V was pared by 5 bases and J by 3 bases, with 7 bases of the junction left unmatched. This sample was included in a study of T cell changes during pregnancy in multiple sclerosis. The repertoire was sequenced with immunoSEQ multiplex PCR; TCRdb's copy has only in-frame clones and lacks some. The sample holds 45,000 to 55,000 clones, roughly 90% seen once. The chain is built from TRBV7-9 and TRBJ2-3, with 14 bases matching TRBD2. This clonotype was obtained from a female donor with multiple sclerosis, enrolled in a pregnancy study. The sample here was CD4+ T cells from peripheral blood mononuclear cells, taken after pregnancy. The CDR3 loop is CASSPGTSGSGTDTQYF. The DNA of the CDR3 is TGTGCCAGCAGCCCCGGGACTAGCGGGAGTGGGACAGATACGCAGTATTTT.